The sequence of this T cell receptor (beta chain) was determined in a study of OX40 agonist ivuxolimab in advanced cancers. Study in general: Ivuxolimab was delivered to patients intravenously every 2 weeks at doses spanning 0.01 to 10 mg/kg. Partial responses occurred in three patients (one hepatocellular carcinoma, two cutaneous melanoma).

This CDR3 contains 14 residues. Germline V gives CDR1 SGHRS, CDR2 YFSETQ. With 5 bases removed from V and 4 bases from J, the gap between germline ends came to 13 bases. Patients had blood sampled at baseline and again on cycle 4 day 1 and cycle 7 day 1. The protocol was immunoSEQ multiplex PCR, while the TCRdb copy is restricted to in-frame clones and leaves out a portion. Seen here are tens of thousands of clones, around 90% observed once, and the top ten hold around 28%. Sequencing was performed on CD4+ or CD8+ T cells sorted from blood, taken in a trial of the OX40 agonist ivuxolimab. The chain recombines TRBV5-1 with TRBJ2-1; the D gene is possibly TRBD1 (5 bases). This sequence was found in an adult with an advanced solid tumor such as melanoma, head and neck, liver or kidney cancer. The CDR3 coding sequence is TGCGCCAGCAGAGCTGACAGCGATTACAATGAGCAGTTCTTC. Residues: CASRADSDYNEQFF.